This T cell receptor beta chain was identified during a study of blood T cell repertoires in COVID-19 (dated by TCRdb to the early 2020s). About the investigation overall: The collaborator samples originated in the United States, Italy and Spain and spanned the acute and convalescent phases of COVID-19. The prospective study material was composed of cDNA or gDNA derived from T cells, B-cell-depleted T cells, or PBMCs. Deeply sampled blood TCRbeta repertoires from subjects exposed to, actively infected with, or recovered from COVID-19 were included in the dataset. The repertoires were released in a freely available public database meant as a resource for research on the immune response to SARS-CoV-2. Samples were obtained from the ongoing ImmuneRACE study (first 160 participants) and from 1,254 subjects provided by 6 global collaborators. Sample metadata almost always included a de-identified subject ID, COVID-19 status, age in years and sex. Where available, HLA class I and class II types were obtained from metadata supplied by the sample provider rather than from assay-based typing.

This clone was seen a few times. Its recognized antigen is unknown. The record has no base qualities; no much larger clone is one base away. TCRbeta CDR3 regions were amplified from genomic DNA using the immunoSEQ Assay, a bias-controlled multiplex PCR. The original methods were these. The number of nucleated cells in each sample was estimated from the amplification of reference gene primers within the assay. To quantify the absolute abundance of each unique TCRbeta CDR3 rearrangement, sequence reads were collapsed and filtered. For each sample, productive Simpson clonality was calculated as the square root of Simpson's diversity index across productive rearrangements. TCRdb provides this immuneACCESS table in a form limited to in-frame rearrangements. Some clones are lacking; in checked studies, under half of them reflect an unresolved V gene, and why the rest are absent is not known. V, J and clone size are taken as reported in that table, and D and trimming were inferred from the DNA itself. The sample data list under 300,000 clones, and about 85% of these were observed just once. The leading ten clones occupy 5% to 7.5% of the sample.

Summary of the overall study and its limitations: How much clinical and demographic metadata was included differed by source and by participant, and the metadata was provided uncurated.

Enrolling through a virtual design, the prospective study's participants ranged in age from roughly 18 to 90 years and lived across roughly 23 United States geographic areas. Cohort assignment in the prospective study relied on participant-reported clinical history from a screening survey and a study questionnaire. A participant counted as exposed if, within 2 weeks of entering the study, that participant had been in contact with someone who had a PCR-confirmed or clinician-diagnosed COVID-19 case. Each participant in the prospective study had whole blood, serum and a nasopharyngeal or oropharyngeal swab collected by mobile phlebotomists. Prospective study participants could optionally give additional blood draws and questionnaires over an approximately 2-month period. Before DNA extraction, prospective study blood samples were shipped either frozen or at room temperature. V is shortened by 8 bases, J by 2 bases, and the region joining them spans 22 bases. Inclusive of the bounding cysteine and phenylalanine, the CDR3 is 17 residues long. The only DNA kept is the CDR3, 51 bases in frame from the first base. Via the germline V gene (reference sequence), CDR1 is SEHNR and CDR2 FQNEAQ.

The receptor chain draws on TRBV7-9 and TRBJ1-3; too little of a D gene remains to name it. The receptor was isolated from a woman between 50 and 59 years old who had been exposed to COVID-19. Specimen: PBMCs or T cells enriched from blood (not recorded which). The DNA sequence reads TGTGCCAGCGCGCCTACCATACCGGGGAACGCTGGAAACACCATATATTTT. It translates to CASAPTIPGNAGNTIYF.